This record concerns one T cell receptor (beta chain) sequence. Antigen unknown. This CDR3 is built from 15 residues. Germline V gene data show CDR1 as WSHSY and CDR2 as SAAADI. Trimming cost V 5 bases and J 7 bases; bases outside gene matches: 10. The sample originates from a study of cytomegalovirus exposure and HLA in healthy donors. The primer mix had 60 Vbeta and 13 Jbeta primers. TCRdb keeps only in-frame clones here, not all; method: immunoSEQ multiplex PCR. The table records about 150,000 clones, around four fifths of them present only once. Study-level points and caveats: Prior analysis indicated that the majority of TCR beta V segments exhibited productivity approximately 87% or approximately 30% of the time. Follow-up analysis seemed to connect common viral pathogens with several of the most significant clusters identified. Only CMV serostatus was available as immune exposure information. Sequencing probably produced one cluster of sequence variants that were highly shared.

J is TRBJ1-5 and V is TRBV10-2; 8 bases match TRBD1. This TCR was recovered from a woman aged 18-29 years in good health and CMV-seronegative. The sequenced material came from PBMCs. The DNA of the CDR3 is TGCGCCAGCAGTTACACCGCAGGGGGCGAACAGCCCCAGCATTTT. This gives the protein CASSYTAGGEQPQHF.